This TCR beta chain is drawn from a study of tumor-infiltrating lymphocytes in primary liver carcinoma. About the research overall: Treatment of the patients' primary liver carcinoma consisted of surgical resection. Findings of the study overall: Tumor tissue displayed a significantly greater top-250-clone fraction than blood (p = 0.039).

The length of the CDR3 is 15 residues. From germline, CDR1 is LGHNA and CDR2 YSLEER. A remark on this clonotype: Its antigen is still unknown. At one end, the junction sequence differs from germline, possibly due to a read error.

A primer matching the constant region was used to make TCR beta cDNA from 500 ng of total RNA. Libraries covering TCR beta were generated through three nested multiplex PCR rounds (using a slightly modified ARM-PCR). In the first two PCR rounds, TRBV1-TRBV30 forward primers were paired with a C-beta reverse primer, and each round lasted 10 cycles. In TCRdb, the multiplex PCR reads were re-called with MiXCR into one record per CDR3 protein. Of approximately 310,000 distinct CDR3 sequences in the sample, approximately 60% are singletons; the top ten hold approximately 9%. Germline DNA was extracted alongside blood RNA, which was obtained from unsorted whole blood.

Sequenced: peripheral blood. This clonotype was obtained from a man in his forties with primary liver carcinoma and hepatitis B virus infection. V gene TRBV4-3 combines with J gene TRBJ1-1; possibly TRBD1 for D (5 bases). The CDR3 nucleotides are TGCGCCAGCAGCCAGATGACAGCCTACGTCACTGAAGCCTTCTTT. This encodes CASSQMTAYVTEAFF.